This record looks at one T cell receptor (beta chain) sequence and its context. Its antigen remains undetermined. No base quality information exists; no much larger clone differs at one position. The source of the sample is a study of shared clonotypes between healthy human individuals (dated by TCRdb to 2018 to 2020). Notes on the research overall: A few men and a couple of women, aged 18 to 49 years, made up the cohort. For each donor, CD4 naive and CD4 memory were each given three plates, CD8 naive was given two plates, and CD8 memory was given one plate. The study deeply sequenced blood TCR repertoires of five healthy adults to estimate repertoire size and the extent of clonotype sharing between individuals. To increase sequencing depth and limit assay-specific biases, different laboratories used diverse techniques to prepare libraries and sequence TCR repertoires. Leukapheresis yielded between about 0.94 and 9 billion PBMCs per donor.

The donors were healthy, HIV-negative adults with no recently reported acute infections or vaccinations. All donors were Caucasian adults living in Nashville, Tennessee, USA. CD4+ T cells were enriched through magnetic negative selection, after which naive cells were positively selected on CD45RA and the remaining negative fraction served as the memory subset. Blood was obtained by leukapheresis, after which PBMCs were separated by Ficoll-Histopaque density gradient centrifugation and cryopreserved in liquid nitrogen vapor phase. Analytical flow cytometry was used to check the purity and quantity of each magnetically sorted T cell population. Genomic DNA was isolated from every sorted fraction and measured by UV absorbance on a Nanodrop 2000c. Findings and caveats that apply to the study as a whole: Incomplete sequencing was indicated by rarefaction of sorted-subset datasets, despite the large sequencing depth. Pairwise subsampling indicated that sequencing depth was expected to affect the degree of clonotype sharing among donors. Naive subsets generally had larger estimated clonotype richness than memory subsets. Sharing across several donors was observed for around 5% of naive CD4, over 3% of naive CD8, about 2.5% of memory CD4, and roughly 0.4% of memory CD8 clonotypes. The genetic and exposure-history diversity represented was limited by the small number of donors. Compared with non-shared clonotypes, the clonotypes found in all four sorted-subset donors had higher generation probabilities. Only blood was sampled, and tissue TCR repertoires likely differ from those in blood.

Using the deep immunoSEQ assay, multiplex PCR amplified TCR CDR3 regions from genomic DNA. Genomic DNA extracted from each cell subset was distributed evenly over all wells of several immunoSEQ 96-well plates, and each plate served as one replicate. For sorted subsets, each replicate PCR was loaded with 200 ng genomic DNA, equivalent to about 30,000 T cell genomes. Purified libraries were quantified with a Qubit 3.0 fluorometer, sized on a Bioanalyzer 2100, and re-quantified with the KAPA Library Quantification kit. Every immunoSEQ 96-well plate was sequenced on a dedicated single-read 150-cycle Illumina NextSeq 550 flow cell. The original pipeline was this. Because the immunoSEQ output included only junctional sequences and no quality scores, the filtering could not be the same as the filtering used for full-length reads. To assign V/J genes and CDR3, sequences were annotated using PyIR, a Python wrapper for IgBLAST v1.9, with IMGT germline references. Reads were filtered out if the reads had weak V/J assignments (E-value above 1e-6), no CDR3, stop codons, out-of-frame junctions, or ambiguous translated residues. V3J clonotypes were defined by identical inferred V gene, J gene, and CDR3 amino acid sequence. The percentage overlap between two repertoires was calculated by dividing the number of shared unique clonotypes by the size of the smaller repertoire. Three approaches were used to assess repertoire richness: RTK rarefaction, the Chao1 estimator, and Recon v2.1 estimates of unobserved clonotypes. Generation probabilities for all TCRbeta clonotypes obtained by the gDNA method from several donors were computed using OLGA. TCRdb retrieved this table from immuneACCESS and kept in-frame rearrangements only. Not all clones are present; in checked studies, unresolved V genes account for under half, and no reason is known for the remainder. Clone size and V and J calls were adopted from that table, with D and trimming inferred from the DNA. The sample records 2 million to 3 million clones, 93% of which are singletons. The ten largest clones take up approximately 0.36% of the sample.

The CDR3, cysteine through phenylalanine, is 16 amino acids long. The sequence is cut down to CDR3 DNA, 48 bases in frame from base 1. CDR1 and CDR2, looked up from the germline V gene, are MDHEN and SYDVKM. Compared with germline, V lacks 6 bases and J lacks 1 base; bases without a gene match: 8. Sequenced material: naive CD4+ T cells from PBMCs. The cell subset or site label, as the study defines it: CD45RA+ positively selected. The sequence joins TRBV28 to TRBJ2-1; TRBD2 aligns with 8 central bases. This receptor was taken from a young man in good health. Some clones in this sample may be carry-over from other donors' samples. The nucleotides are TGTGCCAGCAGATCCCTTAGCGGGACATCCTACAATGAGCAGTTCTTC. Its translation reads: CASRSLSGTSYNEQFF.